The 24 T cell receptor beta chains in this list originate from one sample, sequenced in a study of beta chain features in type 1 diabetes. The study reverse transcribed the entire isolated RNA, so it sequenced expressed TCRB transcripts. This table comes from immunoSEQ multiplex PCR, and its TCRdb copy is limited to in-frame clones, with some not included. The sample consists of about 350,000 clones, roughly a fifth of them appearing once. The sample comprised naive CD4+ T cells from blood. These receptors were collected from a woman aged 18-29 years in good health.

The genes are TRBV5-1 and TRBJ2-3; 8 nucleotides match TRBD2. The CDR3 has 16 residues. V shed 2 bases, J shed 5 bases, and the junction held 10 bases outside the gene matches. Germline V lookup: CDR1 SGHRS, CDR2 YFSETQ. The DNA for the CDR3 is TGCGCCAGCAGCTTTAGCGGGGTCACCAGAGGAGATACGCAGTATTTT. Protein product: CASSFSGVTRGDTQYF.

The table lists this clone with a few counts. The genes are TRBV25-1 and TRBJ2-7, with D unclear. Germline assignment: CDR1 MGHDK and CDR2 SYGVNS. The CDR3 runs 12 residues. V lost 5 bases, J lost 6 bases, and 11 bases lay in between. The CDR3 DNA reads TGTGCCAGCAGTAATCCTACGAGCGAGCAGTACTTC. Its translation is CASSNPTSEQYF.

This clone was seen more than once but under ten times. The chain couples TRBV5-1 to TRBJ1-1; the D gene is possibly TRBD1 (5 bases). The length of the CDR3 is 16 residues. V was shortened by 0 bases and J by 0 bases, with 12 bases between the two germline ends. Germline CDR1 and CDR2: SGHRS and YFSETQ. CDR3 region: CASSLGSGRMNTEAFF. CDR3 in DNA: TGCGCCAGCAGCTTGGGGTCAGGGCGTATGAACACTGAAGCTTTCTTT.

This chain connects TRBV4-2 to TRBJ1-2; 9 bases match TRBD1. This CDR3 region has 17 residues. Germline CDR1 reads LGHNA; CDR2 reads YNFKEQ. With 0 bases clipped from V and 3 bases from J, the junction kept 8 bases outside the gene matches. The CDR3 here is CASSQDKGGQGYYGYTF. CDR3 coding DNA: TGTGCCAGCAGCCAAGATAAGGGTGGACAGGGGTACTATGGCTACACCTTC.

This clone was counted between two and nine times. The chain combines TRBV19 with TRBJ1-2, with 10 nucleotides matching TRBD1. Looked up from germline, CDR1 is LNHDA and CDR2 is SQIVND (reference sequence). J was trimmed by 7 bases and V by 10 bases; bases with no gene match: 6. This CDR3 has 12 residues. CDR3 residues: CATRQGAIGYTF. CDR3 bases: TGTGCCACCAGACAGGGGGCTATTGGCTACACCTTC.

The chain combines TRBV29-1 with TRBJ1-3; 7 bases map to TRBD1. CDR3 length: 14 amino acids. V dropped 4 bases and J dropped 1; count of bases not matched to a gene: 4. Germline V gene data show CDR1 as SQVTM and CDR2 as ANQGSEA. Here the CDR3 reads CSVGGGWSGNTIYF. CDR3 in DNA: TGCAGCGTTGGAGGGGGCTGGTCTGGAAACACCATATATTTT.

The sample holds a few counts of this clone. The chain joins TRBV5-6 to TRBJ1-1, with D possibly TRBD1 on 5 matching bases. The CDR3 is made up of 13 amino acids. The V gene lost 5 bases and the J gene lost 1 base, with 9 bases spanning the gap. CDR1 and CDR2 from the germline V gene are SGHDT and YYEEEE. The CDR3 nucleotides are TGTGCCAGCAGACGGAGGGGGAACACTGAAGCTTTCTTT. This sequence encodes CASRRRGNTEAFF.

This chain connects TRBV7-6 to TRBJ1-6; 7 bases match TRBD1. Germline CDR1 is SGHVS and CDR2 is FNYEAQ. This CDR3 has 16 amino acids. J gave up 4 bases and V 2 bases, and 5 bases lay outside the gene matches. The CDR3 reads CASSLRGQGYNSPLHF. The CDR3 DNA is TGTGCCAGCAGCTTAAGGGGGCAGGGTTATAATTCACCCCTCCACTTT.

The table lists this clone with a few counts. The chain recombines TRBV9 with TRBJ2-1; possibly TRBD2 for D (5 bases). This CDR3 has 16 amino acids. The V gene's germline CDR1 is SGDLS and CDR2 YYNGEE. V was cut by 6 bases and J by 0 bases, with 16 bases left in between. The CDR3 loop is CASTRSPGSSYNEQFF. Written as DNA, the CDR3 is TGTGCCAGCACCCGATCCCCGGGGAGCTCCTACAATGAGCAGTTCTTC.

This clone was counted a few times. The rearrangement uses TRBV30 and TRBJ2-1; D is unclear. V shed 0 bases and J shed 7 bases, with 4 bases lying between them. The CDR3 has 11 residues. Germline CDR1 is GTSNPN and CDR2 is SVGIG (reference sequence). CDR3 coding DNA: TGTGCCTGGAGTGTAGCGAATGAGCAGTTCTTC. Its protein product is CAWSVANEQFF. Looking up the rest from reference TRBV30 and TRBJ2-1 gives the full variable domain: SQTIHQWPATLVQPVGSPLSLECTVEGTSNPNLYWYRQAAGRGLQLLFYSVGIGQISSEVPQNLSASRPQDRQFILSSKKLLLSDSGFYLCAWSVANEQFFGPGTRLTVL.

V usage is TRBV29-1 and J usage is TRBJ1-2; D is unresolved. V gave up 4 bases and J gave up 1 base, with 10 bases separating them. The CDR3 contains 13 residues. The germline CDR1 and CDR2 sequences are SQVTM and ANQGSEA. The CDR3 reads CSVGEQINYGYTF. DNA of the CDR3: TGCAGCGTTGGGGAGCAAATTAACTATGGCTACACCTTC.

This clone has more than one count but fewer than ten. The chain joins TRBV7-2 to TRBJ2-6, with a weak D call TRBD1 (5 bases). With 1 base removed from V and 2 bases from J, the gap between germline ends came to 12 bases. The CDR3 contains 17 residues. Germline V lookup: CDR1 SGHTA, CDR2 FQGNSA. The chain's CDR3 is CASSLGGSPAGANVLTF. In nucleotides, the CDR3 is TGTGCCAGCAGCTTAGGGGGCAGTCCAGCTGGGGCCAACGTCCTGACTTTC.

The chain uses TRBV13 and TRBJ1-2, with TRBD1 as a possible D gene (6 bases). Germline lookup yields CDR1 PRHDT and CDR2 FYEKMQ (reference sequence). V lost 0 bases and J lost 8, with 10 bases in between. This CDR3 has 13 residues. The CDR3 DNA follows: TGTGCCAGCAGCTTAGGCCAGGGGATGGGCTACACCTTC. The encoded protein is CASSLGQGMGYTF.

This clone occurred a few times. CDR3: CASSSTLLSTDTQYF. The DNA for the CDR3 is TGTGCCAGCAGCTCGACTTTACTCAGCACAGATACGCAGTATTTT. The chain carries TRBV7-9 and TRBJ2-3; no clear D. The CDR3 extends over 15 amino acids. Trimming removed 4 bases at V and 0 bases at J, with 11 bases between. The germline V gene has CDR1 SEHNR and CDR2 FQNEAQ (reference sequence).

CDR3: CAWSSRAGGTDTQYF. DNA of the CDR3: TGTGCCTGGAGTTCAAGGGCGGGGGGCACAGATACGCAGTATTTT. The V call is TRBV30, the J call TRBJ2-3, with 7 bases aligning to TRBD2. V gave up 2 bases and J gave up 1 base; unmatched junction bases: 6. Looked up from germline, CDR1 is GTSNPN and CDR2 is SVGIG (reference sequence). The CDR3 spans 15 residues.

In this sample, this clone turned up a few times. V and J are TRBV5-1 and TRBJ2-1; D is perhaps TRBD2 (6 bases). The length of the CDR3 is 14 residues. Germline CDR1 SGHRS, CDR2 YFSETQ. With 0 bases removed from V and 6 bases from J, the gap between germline ends came to 10 bases. Written as DNA, the CDR3 is TGCGCCAGCAGCTTGGTGGCTAGCGTCAATGAGCAGTTCTTC. Its protein product is CASSLVASVNEQFF.

The V gene is TRBV30, the J gene TRBJ2-5; no definite D call. CDR1 and CDR2 from the germline V gene are GTSNPN and SVGIG (reference sequence). Between the trimmed V and J ends, which lost 0 bases and 12 bases, there was a span of 17 bases. The CDR3 consists of 13 residues. CDR3 residues: CAWSVNSGKTKYF. In nucleotides, the CDR3 is TGTGCCTGGAGTGTTAACTCAGGAAAGACGAAGTACTTC.

This clone has a handful of counts. V usage is TRBV6-5 and J usage is TRBJ1-1; 7 bases align to TRBD1. J gave up 0 bases and V 6 bases, and 1 base lay outside the gene matches. The CDR3 runs to 13 residues. Germline V gene sequence: CDR1 MNHEY, CDR2 SVGAGI. DNA for the CDR3: TGTGCCAGCAGGGGACAGATGAACACTGAAGCTTTCTTT. Translating gives CASRGQMNTEAFF.

J is TRBJ1-2 and V is TRBV7-2, with TRBD1 matching 11 bases. V lost 5 bases to trimming and J lost 7 bases; unmatched junction nucleotides: 9. This CDR3 comprises 15 residues. Germline-derived CDR1 and CDR2 are SGHTA and FQGNSA. CDR3 residues: CASSAGTGGRGGYTF. The CDR3 nucleotides are TGTGCCAGCAGCGCAGGGACAGGGGGACGAGGTGGCTACACCTTC.

For the CDR3, the DNA is TGTGCCAGCAGCCTCCTCGCGGGGGACTCCTACAATGAGCAGTTCTTC. This gives the protein CASSLLAGDSYNEQFF. The rearrangement uses TRBV7-8 and TRBJ2-1; 7 positions match TRBD2. Germline lookup yields CDR1 SGHVS and CDR2 FQNEAQ. This CDR3 contains 16 residues. V lost 5 bases and J lost 0; bases outside the gene matches: 7.

About this clone: This same CDR3 is encoded by further DNA sequences in the sample. This chain joins TRBV18 and TRBJ2-5; TRBD1 might be the D (6 bases). Germline V gene sequence: CDR1 KGHSH, CDR2 LQKENI. The ends were cut back, 2 bases at V and 3 bases at J, with 10 bases in the middle. The CDR3 is 14 amino acids. Here the CDR3 DNA reads TGTGCCAGCTCACCATCCAGGACAGAAGAGACCCAGTACTTC. This codes for CASSPSRTEETQYF.

The chain is built from TRBV15 and TRBJ2-2; D is ambiguous. The V gene lost 0 bases and the J gene lost 2 bases, with 10 bases spanning the gap. CDR1 and CDR2 from the germline V gene are LNHNV and YYDKDF (reference sequence). The CDR3 extends over 16 amino acids. CDR3 in amino acids: CATSRDKTVNTGELFF. The DNA for the CDR3 is TGTGCCACCAGCAGAGATAAAACAGTAAACACCGGGGAGCTGTTTTTT. Based on the CDR3 plus reference TRBV15 and TRBJ2-2, the full variable domain is DAMVIQNPRYQVTQFGKPVTLSCSQTLNHNVMYWYQQKSSQAPKLLFHYYDKDFNNEADTPDNFQSRRPNTSFCFLDIRSPGLGDTAMYLCATSRDKTVNTGELFFGEGSRLTVL.

This clone has only a few counts. This chain joins TRBV10-3 and TRBJ2-3, with 14 bases matching TRBD2. Germline V gene lookup returns CDR1 ENHRY and CDR2 SYGVKD. Trimming at V came to 8 bases and at J to 6 bases, leaving 1 base not matched to a gene. The CDR3 extends over 13 amino acids. CDR3 nucleotides: TGTGCCATCCGACTAGCGGGGGGGGATACGCAGTATTTT. Translation gives CAIRLAGGDTQYF.

The V and J genes are TRBV13 and TRBJ2-5; 7 nucleotides match TRBD1. CDR3 length: 15 amino acids. Germline CDR1 is PRHDT and CDR2 is FYEKMQ (reference sequence). The J segment lost 2 bases and the V segment lost 7 bases, leaving 10 bases of the junction unmatched. The CDR3 DNA reads TGTGCCAGCACGTTCGGACAGGAGCTTCAAGAGACCCAGTACTTC. Its protein product is CASTFGQELQETQYF.